This passage covers 30 T cell receptor beta chains from one sample sequenced in a study of long-term antiretroviral therapy in people with HIV. Runs used v3.0 of the immunoSEQ assay and were done at survey level. Repertoires were generated with immunoSEQ multiplex PCR, while TCRdb's copy carries only in-frame clones and drops some. The sample consists of about 24,000 clones, 81% of them appearing once. This specimen consisted of unsorted PBMCs, obtained 4.4 years after starting antiretroviral therapy. The receptors stem from a young man with HIV.

The CDR3 loop reads CASSWPEGSYNEQFF. CDR3 bases: TGTGCCAGCAGCTGGCCCGAGGGCTCCTACAATGAGCAGTTCTTC. This chain connects TRBV7-9 to TRBJ2-1; possible D gene TRBD2, 5 bases. CDR1 is SEHNR, CDR2 FQNEAQ, per germline (reference sequence). V was shortened by 4 bases and J by 0 bases, with 10 bases between the two germline ends. The CDR3 contains 15 residues.

This clone was observed a few times. This rearrangement joins TRBV5-8 to TRBJ2-7; D remains unclear. Between the trimmed V and J ends, which lost 1 base and 1 base, there was a span of 12 bases. CDR1 SGHTS and CDR2 YDEGEE come from the germline V gene. This CDR3 region has 15 residues. The CDR3 reads CASSLSLRQSYEQYF. DNA of the CDR3: TGTGCCAGCAGCTTGAGTCTCCGACAATCCTACGAGCAGTACTTC.

V is TRBV29-1 and J is TRBJ2-7, with D perhaps TRBD1 (5 bases). V lost 4 bases, J lost 3 bases, and 13 bases lay in between. The germline CDR1 and CDR2 sequences are SQVTM and ANQGSEA. The CDR3 runs to 13 residues. Here the CDR3 DNA reads TGCAGCGTTGTCACAGGTACTAACTACGAGCAGTACTTC. Translating it yields CSVVTGTNYEQYF.

V usage is TRBV19 and J usage is TRBJ1-3; D may be TRBD1 (5 bases). Germline CDR1 reads LNHDA; CDR2 reads SQIVND (reference sequence). The V end was cut by 6 bases, the J end by 0 bases, with 18 bases between. This CDR3 comprises 17 residues. CDR3 sequence reads: CASSSLGTAVSGNTIYF. The CDR3 DNA is TGTGCCAGTAGCTCACTCGGGACGGCCGTCTCTGGAAACACCATATATTTT.

This chain links TRBV27 with TRBJ2-5; 9 nucleotides align to TRBD2. This CDR3 comprises 17 residues. Losses at the gene ends were 1 base for V and 5 bases for J; bases not matched to a gene: 11. Germline V gene sequence: CDR1 MNHEY, CDR2 SMNVEV (reference sequence). DNA for the CDR3: TGTGCCAGCAGTTTATTCCCCAGGCAGCGGGAGGACGAGACCCAGTACTTC. As protein: CASSLFPRQREDETQYF.

The V and J genes are TRBV9 and TRBJ1-1; the match to TRBD1 covers 8 bases. The CDR3 is made up of 14 amino acids. Germline CDR1 SGDLS, CDR2 YYNGEE. Unmatched junction bases numbered 4, after V lost 1 base and J lost 5 bases. This chain's CDR3 is CASSVQGAGTEAFF. In nucleotides, the CDR3 is TGTGCCAGCAGCGTACAGGGGGCGGGTACTGAAGCTTTCTTT. The full variable domain, its missing parts supplied by reference TRBV9 and TRBJ1-1, is DSGVTQTPKHLITATGQRVTLRCSPRSGDLSVYWYQQSLDQGLQFLIQYYNGEERAKGNILERFSAQQFPDLHSELNLSSLELGDSALYFCASSVQGAGTEAFFGQGTRLTVV.

This clone has only a few counts. This chain joins TRBV28 and TRBJ1-5; D perhaps matches TRBD1 (6 bases). Per the germline V gene, CDR1 is MDHEN and CDR2 is SYDVKM. The CDR3 spans 15 residues. V was shortened by 7 bases and J by 0 bases, with 13 bases between the two germline ends. CDR3 nucleotides: TGTGCCAGCACCCCTAGGGGGTATAGCAATCAGCCCCAGCATTTT. It yields the protein CASTPRGYSNQPQHF.

The genes are TRBV6-1 and TRBJ2-7; 10 nucleotides match TRBD1. Germline CDR1 is MNHNS and CDR2 is SASEGT. This CDR3 comprises 15 residues. V was clipped by 1 base and J by 0 bases; unmatched bases: 0. The DNA of the CDR3 is TGTGCCAGCAGTGAAGGGACAGGGGGCTCCTACGAGCAGTACTTC. Its translation: CASSEGTGGSYEQYF.

The chain employs TRBV5-5 and TRBJ2-7; no definite D call. Trimming cost V 1 base and J 6 bases, with 5 bases left between them. The CDR3 covers 11 residues. Germline V CDR1 and CDR2: SGHKS, YYEKEE (reference sequence). The CDR3 sequence: CASSLSSEQYF. As DNA, the CDR3 is TGTGCCAGCAGCTTGAGTAGCGAGCAGTACTTC.

This clone was picked up one time. The genes are TRBV27 and TRBJ2-2, with a possible D match to TRBD1 (6 bases). V lost 3 bases and J 4 bases, leaving 12 bases between the germline ends. The CDR3 consists of 15 residues. Germline V lookup: CDR1 MNHEY, CDR2 SMNVEV (reference sequence). The CDR3 DNA is TGTGCCAGCAGTTTCCCAAAAGGGGGCACCGGGGAGCTGTTTTTT. This translates into CASSFPKGGTGELFF.

The chain links TRBV6-5 to TRBJ2-3; 7 nucleotides agree with TRBD2. The CDR3 totals 15 residues. Germline values: CDR1 MNHEY, CDR2 SVGAGI. V lost 6 bases, J lost 0 bases, and 6 bases stayed unmatched. CDR3 sequence: CASRETSTSTDTQYF. The CDR3 DNA sequence: TGTGCCAGCAGGGAGACTAGCACTAGCACAGATACGCAGTATTTT.

The chain joins TRBV15 to TRBJ2-1; D not certain. Germline V gene sequence: CDR1 LNHNV, CDR2 YYDKDF (reference sequence). The CDR3 totals 13 residues. The ends were cut back, 6 bases at V and 4 bases at J, with 10 bases in the middle. The CDR3 coding sequence is TGTGCCACCAGTTTACCCCCTTACAATGAGCAGTTCTTC. This encodes CATSLPPYNEQFF.

This clone was counted a few times. This chain connects TRBV2 to TRBJ2-7, with a weak D call TRBD1 (5 bases). The V and J ends lost 3 bases and 3 bases respectively, with 9 bases between them. This CDR3 is built from 13 residues. CDR1 is SNHLY, CDR2 FYNNEI, per germline. CDR3 amino acids: CASSDTGRYEQYF. The CDR3 coding sequence is TGTGCCAGCAGTGATACAGGCCGCTACGAGCAGTACTTC.

The chain's CDR3 is CASSYDGLNQPQHF. In nucleotides, the CDR3 is TGTGCCAGCAGTTACGACGGGCTTAATCAGCCCCAGCATTTT. The chain links TRBV6-5 to TRBJ1-5; D not resolved. Looked up from germline, CDR1 is MNHEY and CDR2 is SVGAGI. V lost 2 bases and J lost 4, with 9 bases in between. The CDR3 extends over 14 amino acids.

The gene calls are TRBV5-1 and TRBJ2-7; a possible D gene is TRBD1 (5 bases). The germline V gene encodes CDR1 SGHRS and CDR2 YFSETQ. The ends were cut back, 2 bases at V and 2 bases at J, with 8 bases in the middle. The CDR3 is made up of 13 amino acids. The CDR3 coding sequence is TGCGCCAGCAGCTTCGGACAAACCTACGAGCAGTACTTC. Translated, it gives CASSFGQTYEQYF.

The table lists this clone with a count of one. The chain uses TRBV5-5 and TRBJ2-1; D is perhaps TRBD1 or TRBD2 (6 bases each). CDR3 length equals 16 residues. Looked up from germline, CDR1 is SGHKS and CDR2 is YYEKEE (reference sequence). Trimming removed 0 bases from V and 9 bases from J, with 19 bases in between. The CDR3 DNA is TGTGCCAGCAGCTTGGTCCCGGGAAACGGAGGGGGTGAGCAGTTCTTC. It translates to CASSLVPGNGGGEQFF.

This clone was counted a few times. This rearrangement joins TRBV7-2 to TRBJ2-7, with 8 bases that match TRBD2. The CDR3 is 13 amino acids. CDR1 and CDR2 (germline): SGHTA, FQGNSA. With 5 bases clipped from V and 6 bases from J, the junction kept 6 bases outside the gene matches. CDR3 sequence: CASSHGLAPEQYF. The CDR3 nucleotides are TGTGCCAGCAGCCACGGACTAGCCCCCGAGCAGTACTTC.

This rearrangement joins TRBV5-1 to TRBJ1-1, with D maybe TRBD1 (5 bases). Trimming pared 0 bases from V and 10 bases from J, leaving 13 bases between. Germline CDR1 reads SGHRS; CDR2 reads YFSETQ. The CDR3 has 13 residues. The DNA of the CDR3 is TGCGCCAGCAGCTTGGGGGGGGACCCTGGAGCTTTCTTT. It translates to CASSLGGDPGAFF.

J is TRBJ1-2 and V is TRBV5-8; weak D call: TRBD1 (6 bases). Germline lookup yields CDR1 SGHTS and CDR2 YDEGEE. The CDR3 covers 19 residues. V dropped 3 bases and J dropped 6 bases, with 30 bases sitting between them. The CDR3 DNA reads TGTGCCAGCAGCTCGGCTCGCGTTGAGGGGGGGGGCAAGTTGCATGGCTACACCTTC. It encodes CASSSARVEGGGKLHGYTF.

The gene calls are TRBV5-5 and TRBJ1-1; D might be TRBD1 (6 bases). The CDR3 contains 14 residues. Germline V gives CDR1 SGHKS, CDR2 YYEKEE (reference sequence). Between the trimmed V and J ends, which lost 4 bases and 1 base, there was a span of 11 bases. CDR3 sequence (DNA): TGTGCCAGCAGCCCTACGACAGGGAACACTGAAGCTTTCTTT. It encodes CASSPTTGNTEAFF.

The V and J genes are TRBV4-3 and TRBJ2-3, with a tentative D call TRBD2 (6 bases). V was cut by 0 bases and J by 2 bases, with 15 bases left in between. Germline values: CDR1 LGHNA, CDR2 YSLEER. CDR3 size: 17 residues. The chain's CDR3 is CASSQEGDGSYTDTQYF. The CDR3 bases are TGCGCCAGCAGCCAAGAAGGTGACGGGAGCTACACAGATACGCAGTATTTT.

This sequence joins TRBV6-6 and TRBJ2-5; the D is unclear. Per the germline V gene, CDR1 is MNHNY and CDR2 is SVGAGI (reference sequence). The CDR3 spans 13 residues. V was shortened by 5 bases and J by 0 bases, with 7 bases between the two germline ends. CDR3 nucleotides: TGTGCCAGCAGTCAACTGTACCAAGAGACCCAGTACTTC. Protein sequence: CASSQLYQETQYF.

In its sample, this clone was seen once. The rearrangement joins TRBV6-1 to TRBJ2-7, with D maybe TRBD1 (5 bases). Between the trimmed V and J ends, which lost 3 bases and 4 bases, there was a span of 25 bases. The CDR3 sequence is 18 residues long. CDR1 is MNHNS and CDR2 is SASEGT in the germline V gene. The DNA of the CDR3 is TGTGCCAGCAGTGACCCACCCTTGGACAAGGGCCCGCGGTACGAGCAGTACTTC. Protein: CASSDPPLDKGPRYEQYF.

This chain joins TRBV19 and TRBJ2-1; 10 bases fit TRBD2. Germline trimming cut 5 bases from V and 3 bases from J; bases unmatched to any gene: 4. Germline lookup yields CDR1 LNHDA and CDR2 SQIVND (reference sequence). The CDR3 runs 15 residues. The CDR3 DNA reads TGTGCCAGTAGTCCTGCTAGCGGGGGCTACAATGAGCAGTTCTTC. It is translated as CASSPASGGYNEQFF.

The rearrangement uses TRBV7-2 and TRBJ2-1, with D perhaps TRBD2 (5 bases). This CDR3 region has 15 residues. Trimming removed 1 base from V and 1 base from J, with 8 bases in between. Germline V lookup: CDR1 SGHTA, CDR2 FQGNSA. The CDR3 bases are TGTGCCAGCAGCTTAGGGCTAGCTTCCTACAATGAGCAGTTCTTC. Its translation: CASSLGLASYNEQFF.

The chain has TRBV19 and TRBJ2-1, with 7 bases identical to TRBD2. The CDR3 is 15 amino acids. Germline values: CDR1 LNHDA, CDR2 SQIVND (reference sequence). The V segment lost 5 bases and the J segment 6 bases; nucleotides outside the gene matches: 10. The CDR3 DNA is TGTGCCAGTAGTTACCGGGGGGAATATGGCAATGAGCAGTTCTTC. Its protein product is CASSYRGEYGNEQFF.

The chain employs TRBV6-1 and TRBJ1-3, with D unclear. CDR3 length: 14 amino acids. With 3 bases removed from V and 4 bases from J, the gap between germline ends came to 10 bases. The germline V gene encodes CDR1 MNHNS and CDR2 SASEGT. The DNA of the CDR3 is TGTGCCAGCAGTGACGCAGTAGCCGGAAACACCATATATTTT. As protein: CASSDAVAGNTIYF.

This chain connects TRBV11-2 to TRBJ2-3, with TRBD1 identical over 7 bases. The CDR3 runs to 14 residues. V was clipped by 5 bases and J by 4 bases; unmatched bases: 6. Germline assignment: CDR1 SGHAT and CDR2 FQNNGV. In DNA, the CDR3 is TGTGCCAGCAGCCCCCGACAGGGAGCAGATACGCAGTATTTT. Its protein product is CASSPRQGADTQYF.

The rearrangement uses TRBV27 and TRBJ2-1; 9 nucleotides match TRBD1. Losses at the gene ends were 7 bases for V and 3 bases for J; bases not matched to a gene: 10. CDR1 and CDR2 from the germline V gene are MNHEY and SMNVEV (reference sequence). The CDR3 runs 16 residues. This CDR3 is CASTEGQGGGYNEQFF. CDR3 sequence (DNA): TGTGCCAGCACCGAGGGACAGGGCGGGGGCTACAATGAGCAGTTCTTC.

The rearrangement links TRBV12-5 to TRBJ1-2; TRBD1 might be the D (5 bases). This CDR3 has 15 residues. Trimming stripped 6 bases from V and 1 base from J, with 15 bases between. Germline CDR1 is LGHNT and CDR2 is FRNRAP. The CDR3 DNA reads as TGTGCTAGTGGACCGCTGAGGGGTAGTAACTATGGCTACACCTTC. Translating it yields CASGPLRGSNYGYTF.